This entry lists 23 T cell receptor beta chains sequenced from one sample in a study of cytomegalovirus exposure and HLA in healthy donors. The assay was immunoSEQ multiplex PCR, and TCRdb's table has in-frame clones only and misses some. There are a few hundred thousand clones in the sample; around 86% occur only once, and 0.7% to 0.85% lies in the top ten. Sequencing input: PBMCs. The receptors were gathered from a woman between 18 and 29 years old in good health and CMV-seronegative.

J is TRBJ2-3 and V is TRBV18; 8 bases are shared with TRBD2. V dropped 1 base and J dropped 2; count of bases not matched to a gene: 5. The CDR3 runs to 16 residues. The germline V gene encodes CDR1 KGHSH and CDR2 LQKENI. The CDR3 protein is CASSPRPSGPTDTQYF. In DNA, the CDR3 is TGTGCCAGCTCACCACGGCCTAGCGGGCCCACAGATACGCAGTATTTT.

This chain connects TRBV9 to TRBJ2-7, with TRBD2 matching 11 bases. From germline, CDR1 is SGDLS and CDR2 YYNGEE. The V gene end was trimmed by 3 bases and the J gene end by 3 bases; junction bases not matched to a gene: 5. This CDR3 spans 15 amino acids. The CDR3 DNA is TGTGCCAGCAGCGCCGAACTAGCGGGAGTCTACGAGCAGTACTTC. Translated: CASSAELAGVYEQYF.

The rearrangement links TRBV6-1 to TRBJ2-3; no clear D gene. V lost 1 base and J lost 14, with 10 bases in between. CDR1 MNHNS and CDR2 SASEGT come from the germline V gene. There are 11 residues in the CDR3. The CDR3 sequence: CASSEGPRGYF. The CDR3 region has the DNA TGTGCCAGCAGTGAAGGACCACGAGGGTATTTT.

This clone was found once. The chain has TRBV7-2 and TRBJ2-7; maybe TRBD2 (6 bases). V was trimmed by 9 bases and J by 0 bases, leaving 9 bases between them. CDR3 length: 12 amino acids. Germline values: CDR1 SGHTA, CDR2 FQGNSA. CDR3 coding DNA: TGTGCCAGTTCGCGGGGCTCCTACGAGCAGTACTTC. Translation gives CASSRGSYEQYF.

The gene calls are TRBV11-3 and TRBJ2-6; D uncertain. The ends were cut back, 5 bases at V and 2 bases at J, with 13 bases in the middle. The CDR3 length is 16 residues. The germline V gene encodes CDR1 SGHNT and CDR2 YENEEA. DNA for the CDR3: TGTGCCAGCAGCCCCTCCGCGGCCACTGGGGCCAACGTCCTGACTTTC. Encoded protein: CASSPSAATGANVLTF. Variable domain in full (rest from reference TRBV11-3 and TRBJ2-6): EAGVVQSPRYKIIEKKQPVAFWCNPISGHNTLYWYLQNLGQGPELLIRYENEEAVDDSQLPKDRFSAERLKGVDSTLKIQPAELGDSAVYLCASSPSAATGANVLTFGAGSRLTVL.

The chain carries TRBV7-2 and TRBJ2-5; D not certain. The germline V and J ends were trimmed by 4 bases and 6 bases, with 9 bases remaining between them. This CDR3 spans 12 amino acids. CDR1 and CDR2 from the germline V gene are SGHTA and FQGNSA. CDR3 sequence (DNA): TGTGCCAGCAGCTCTAGTAGAAAGACCCAGTACTTC. Translated, it gives CASSSSRKTQYF.

V is TRBV18 and J is TRBJ2-7, with 8 bases that match TRBD1. J lost 9 bases, V lost 6 bases, and 16 bases had no gene match. The CDR3 is 15 residues long. The germline CDR1 and CDR2 sequences are KGHSH and LQKENI. DNA for the CDR3: TGTGCCAGCTCTTCGGGGACGACAGGGGAAGTCGGGCAGTACTTC. Translation gives CASSSGTTGEVGQYF.

The CDR3 DNA is TGTGCCAGATGGACAGCGAACACTGAAGCTTTCTTT. It is translated as CARWTANTEAFF. The chain uses TRBV2 and TRBJ1-1; D might be TRBD1 (6 bases). The CDR3 has 12 amino acids. CDR1 and CDR2 (germline): SNHLY, FYNNEI. Trimming removed 9 bases from V and 1 base from J, with 9 bases in between.

The chain employs TRBV27 and TRBJ1-5; D possibly corresponds to TRBD1 (5 bases). V shed 2 bases and J shed 1 base, with 12 bases lying between them. Germline CDR1 is MNHEY and CDR2 is SMNVEV (reference sequence). The CDR3 totals 16 residues. DNA of the CDR3: TGTGCCAGCAGTTTAACCCCCGGACACAGCAATCAGCCCCAGCATTTT. It codes for CASSLTPGHSNQPQHF.

The V and J genes are TRBV6-6 and TRBJ2-6; tentative D call: TRBD1 (6 bases). Germline values: CDR1 MNHNY, CDR2 SVGAGI (reference sequence). V lost 9 bases and J 4 bases, leaving 10 bases between the germline ends. The CDR3 has 13 residues. In DNA, the CDR3 is TGTGCCAGTACAGGGTCAGGGGCCAACGTCCTGACTTTC. Its protein is CASTGSGANVLTF.

In its sample, this clone was seen once. This chain uses TRBV28 with TRBJ1-2; 10 bases are shared with TRBD1. The CDR3 is 14 residues long. V shed 4 bases, J shed 8 bases, and the junction held 7 bases outside the gene matches. Germline CDR1 is MDHEN and CDR2 is SYDVKM. The CDR3 region has the DNA TGTGCCAGCAGTTCCCTGGACAGGGGGAACGGCTACACCTTC. Protein sequence: CASSSLDRGNGYTF.

The J gene is TRBJ2-7, the V gene TRBV28; 10 bases are a match to TRBD2. The length of the CDR3 is 15 residues. V dropped 4 bases and J dropped 3; count of bases not matched to a gene: 6. Germline loops: CDR1 MDHEN, CDR2 SYDVKM. The CDR3 loop is CASSSAGLAVYEQYF. The DNA for the CDR3 is TGTGCCAGCAGTTCCGCCGGACTAGCGGTCTACGAGCAGTACTTC. Complete variable domain (other parts from reference TRBV28 and TRBJ2-7): DVKVTQSSRYLVKRTGEKVFLECVQDMDHENMFWYRQDPGLGLRLIYFSYDVKMKEKGDIPEGYSVSREKKERFSLILESASTNQTSMYLCASSSAGLAVYEQYFGPGTRLTVT.

The V gene is TRBV14, the J gene TRBJ1-2; D is possibly TRBD1 (5 bases). V lost 5 bases, J lost 3 bases, and 13 bases lay in between. Germline V lookup: CDR1 SGHDN, CDR2 FVKESK. The CDR3 length is 14 residues. This chain's CDR3 is CASSWDSNDYGYTF. The CDR3 DNA follows: TGTGCCAGCAGCTGGGACTCCAATGACTATGGCTACACCTTC.

The chain has TRBV5-8 and TRBJ2-2; 11 bases align to TRBD1. Trimming removed 6 bases from V and 7 bases from J; junction bases left unmatched: 8. The CDR3 is 15 amino acids. The V gene's germline CDR1 is SGHTS and CDR2 YDEGEE. The CDR3 sequence is CASTSPDRGLGELFF. As DNA, the CDR3 is TGTGCCAGCACCTCCCCGGACAGGGGGCTCGGGGAGCTGTTTTTT.

The chain has TRBV7-6 and TRBJ1-4; 9 nucleotides agree with TRBD1. V shed 5 bases, J shed 3 bases, and the junction held 19 bases outside the gene matches. Germline CDR1 is SGHVS and CDR2 is FNYEAQ. This CDR3 is 20 amino acids long. This CDR3 reads CASSPGLGWTGAAANEKLFF. In nucleotides, the CDR3 is TGTGCCAGCAGCCCCGGCCTGGGGTGGACAGGGGCTGCGGCTAATGAAAAACTGTTTTTT.

The J gene is TRBJ2-1, the V gene TRBV5-1, with D tentatively TRBD2 (5 bases). V lost 4 bases, J lost 0 bases, and 5 bases lay in between. CDR1 and CDR2 from the germline V gene are SGHRS and YFSETQ. This CDR3 is 13 amino acids long. CDR3 sequence reads: CASSRGSYNEQFF. The CDR3 region has the DNA TGCGCCAGCAGCCGGGGCTCCTACAATGAGCAGTTCTTC. Full variable domain (outside the CDR3, taken from reference TRBV5-1 and TRBJ2-1): KAGVTQTPRYLIKTRGQQVTLSCSPISGHRSVSWYQQTPGQGLQFLFEYFSETQRNKGNFPGRFSGRQFSNSRSEMNVSTLELGDSALYLCASSRGSYNEQFFGPGTRLTVL.

The chain combines TRBV27 with TRBJ1-1; no reliable D call. CDR3 length: 15 residues. Germline V gives CDR1 MNHEY, CDR2 SMNVEV (reference sequence). The V end lost 2 bases, the J end lost 5 bases, and 15 bases lay between the germline ends. CDR3 DNA: TGTGCCAGCAGTTTAGGAGGCAGACCCCAGACTGAAGCTTTCTTT. Translating it yields CASSLGGRPQTEAFF.

The gene calls are TRBV7-2 and TRBJ2-5, with 14 nucleotides matching TRBD2. Trimming at V came to 5 bases and at J to 4 bases, leaving 12 bases not matched to a gene. Germline CDR1 reads SGHTA; CDR2 reads FQGNSA. The CDR3 has 18 amino acids. CDR3 sequence: CASSPMGLAGVPPETQYF. The CDR3 nucleotides read TGTGCCAGCAGCCCGATGGGACTAGCGGGAGTGCCACCAGAGACCCAGTACTTC.

This rearrangement joins TRBV28 to TRBJ2-2; TRBD2 aligns across 9 bases. Looked up from germline, CDR1 is MDHEN and CDR2 is SYDVKM. The CDR3 is made up of 17 amino acids. The V gene end was trimmed by 3 bases and the J gene end by 5 bases; junction bases not matched to a gene: 10. The CDR3 here is CASSLGAGGPRTGELFF. The CDR3 bases are TGTGCCAGCAGTTTGGGAGCGGGAGGCCCTCGGACCGGGGAGCTGTTTTTT.

V and J are TRBV9 and TRBJ2-5; tentatively, D is TRBD2 (6 bases). The germline V gene has CDR1 SGDLS and CDR2 YYNGEE. The CDR3 totals 16 residues. V lost 0 bases, J lost 5 bases, and 17 bases lay in between. The CDR3 DNA follows: TGTGCCAGCAGCGTAGCAGGGACTCAACGAGCCGAGACCCAGTACTTC. Encoded protein: CASSVAGTQRAETQYF.

This sequence joins TRBV7-8 and TRBJ2-7; a weak D match, TRBD2 (7 bases). V was trimmed by 5 bases and J by 4 bases, leaving 21 bases between them. The germline V gene encodes CDR1 SGHVS and CDR2 FQNEAQ. The CDR3 is 16 residues long. Here the CDR3 reads CASSVGGGDGDYEQYF. CDR3 nucleotide sequence: TGTGCCAGCAGCGTCGGAGGGGGGGACGGGGATTACGAGCAGTACTTC.

This chain connects TRBV9 to TRBJ2-5; 7 nucleotides line up with TRBD1. Germline assignment: CDR1 SGDLS and CDR2 YYNGEE. V was clipped by 4 bases and J by 5 bases; unmatched bases: 8. CDR3 length equals 14 residues. The CDR3 DNA follows: TGTGCCAGCAGCCCGAGACAGGGATGGGAGACCCAGTACTTC. This encodes CASSPRQGWETQYF.

This clone came up a few times. V usage is TRBV28 and J usage is TRBJ2-7; TRBD2 agrees at 8 bases. This CDR3 comprises 16 residues. Trimming at V came to 7 bases and at J to 0 bases, leaving 11 bases not matched to a gene. Germline values: CDR1 MDHEN, CDR2 SYDVKM. The CDR3 DNA reads TGTGCCAGCACTCCGACGATAGCGGGATTCTCCTACGAGCAGTACTTC. This translates into CASTPTIAGFSYEQYF.